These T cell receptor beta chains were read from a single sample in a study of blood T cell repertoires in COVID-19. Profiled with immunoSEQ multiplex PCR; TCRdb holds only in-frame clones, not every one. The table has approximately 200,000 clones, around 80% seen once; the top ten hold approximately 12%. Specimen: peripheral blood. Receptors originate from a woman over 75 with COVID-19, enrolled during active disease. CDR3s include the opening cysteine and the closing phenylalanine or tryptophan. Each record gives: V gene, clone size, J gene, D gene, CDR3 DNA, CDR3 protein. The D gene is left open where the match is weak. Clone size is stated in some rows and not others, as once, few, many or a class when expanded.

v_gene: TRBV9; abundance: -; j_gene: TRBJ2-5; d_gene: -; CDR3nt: TGTGCCAGCAGCCGTTGGGGGACACCCGAGGAGACCCAGTACTTC; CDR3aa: CASSRWGTPEETQYF
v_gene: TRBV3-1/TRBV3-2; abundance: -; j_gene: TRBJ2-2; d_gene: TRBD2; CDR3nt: TGTGCCAGCCTAGCGGGTCCCAACACCGGGGAGCTGTTTTTT; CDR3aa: CASLAGPNTGELFF
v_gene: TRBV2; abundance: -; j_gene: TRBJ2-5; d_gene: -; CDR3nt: TGTGCCAGCAGTTCACTAGCACGGAGCGAGACCCAGTACTTC; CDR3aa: CASSSLARSETQYF
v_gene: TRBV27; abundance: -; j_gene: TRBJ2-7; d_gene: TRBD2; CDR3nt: TGTGCCAGCAGAACTAGCGCCTACGAGCAGTACTTC; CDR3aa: CASRTSAYEQYF
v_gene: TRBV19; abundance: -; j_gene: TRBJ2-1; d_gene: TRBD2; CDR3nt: TGTGCCAGTAGTATCCAGCGGGAGGGCCATGAGCAGTTCTTC; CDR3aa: CASSIQREGHEQFF
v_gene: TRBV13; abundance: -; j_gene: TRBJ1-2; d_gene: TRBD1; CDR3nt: TGTGCCAGCAGCTCCAACAGGGGGGAAAACTATGGCTACACCTTC; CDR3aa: CASSSNRGENYGYTF
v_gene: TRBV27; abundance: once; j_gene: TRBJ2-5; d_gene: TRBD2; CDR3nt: TGTGCCAGCAGTTTACGGGGACCCCGGGGGGGGGAGACCCAGTACTTC; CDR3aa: CASSLRGPRGGETQYF
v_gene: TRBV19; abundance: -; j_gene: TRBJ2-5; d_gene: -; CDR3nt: TGTGCCAGTAGTGACAGAGGAGAGACCCAGTACTTC; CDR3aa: CASSDRGETQYF
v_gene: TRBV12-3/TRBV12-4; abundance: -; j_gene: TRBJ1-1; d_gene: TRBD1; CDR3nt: TGTGCCAGCAGTACTCCGGGACAGCTTGAAGCTTTCTTT; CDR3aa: CASSTPGQLEAFF
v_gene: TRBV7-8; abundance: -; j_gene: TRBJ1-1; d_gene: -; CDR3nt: TGTGCCAGCAGCTTCGGAGACAGGAAGAACACTGAAGCTTTCTTT; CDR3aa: CASSFGDRKNTEAFF
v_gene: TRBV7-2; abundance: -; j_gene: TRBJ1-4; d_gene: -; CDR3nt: TGTGCCAGCAGCTTAGGACAGATTAATGAAAAACTGTTTTTT; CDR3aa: CASSLGQINEKLFF
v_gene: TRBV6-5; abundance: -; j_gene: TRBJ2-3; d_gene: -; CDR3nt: -; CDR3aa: CASSRDISADTQYF
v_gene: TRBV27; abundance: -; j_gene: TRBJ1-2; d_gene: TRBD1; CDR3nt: TGTGCCAGCAGGACAGGGTATGGCTACACCTTC; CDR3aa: CASRTGYGYTF
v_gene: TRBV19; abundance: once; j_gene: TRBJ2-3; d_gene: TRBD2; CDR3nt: TGTGCCAGTAGGAGGATAGCGGGAGATACGCAGTATTTT; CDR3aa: CASRRIAGDTQYF
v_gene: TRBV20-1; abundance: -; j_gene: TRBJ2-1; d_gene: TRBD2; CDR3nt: TGCAGTGCTAGTCCCCTAGCGGGAGTTCATGAGCAGTTCTTC; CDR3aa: CSASPLAGVHEQFF
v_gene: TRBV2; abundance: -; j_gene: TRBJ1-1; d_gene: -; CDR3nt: TGTGCCAGCGCCCAGACAGGTGAAGCTTTCTTT; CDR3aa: CASAQTGEAFF
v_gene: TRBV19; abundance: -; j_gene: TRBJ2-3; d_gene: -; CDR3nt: TGTGCCAGTACCCATGGGGCGCGGAAAACAGATACGCAGTATTTT; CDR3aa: CASTHGARKTDTQYF
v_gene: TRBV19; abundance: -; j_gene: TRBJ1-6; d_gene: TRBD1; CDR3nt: TGTGCCAGTAGGAACGACCGACAGGGTGGGGATAATTCACCCCTCCACTTT; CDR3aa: CASRNDRQGGDNSPLHF
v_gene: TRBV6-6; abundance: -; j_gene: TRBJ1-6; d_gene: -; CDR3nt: TGTGCCAGCAGTTACCAGGGGTCGATGGGTTCACCCCTCCACTTT; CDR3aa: CASSYQGSMGSPLHF
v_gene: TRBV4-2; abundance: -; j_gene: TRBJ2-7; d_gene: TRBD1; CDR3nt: TGTGCCAGCAGCCAAGCGGGACAGGGGTACGAGCAGTACTTC; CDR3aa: CASSQAGQGYEQYF
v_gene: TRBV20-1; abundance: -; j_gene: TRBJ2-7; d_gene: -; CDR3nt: TGCAGTGCTAGTATTCACTCCTACGAGCAGTACTTC; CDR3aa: CSASIHSYEQYF
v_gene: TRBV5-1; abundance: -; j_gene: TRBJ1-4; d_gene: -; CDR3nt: TGCGCCAGCAGCTCAGGACAAGCAACTAATGAAAAACTGTTTTTT; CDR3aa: CASSSGQATNEKLFF
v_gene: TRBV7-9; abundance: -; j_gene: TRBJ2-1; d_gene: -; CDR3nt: TGTGCCAGCAGCCGTTTGTCTAATGAGCAGTTCTTC; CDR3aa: CASSRLSNEQFF
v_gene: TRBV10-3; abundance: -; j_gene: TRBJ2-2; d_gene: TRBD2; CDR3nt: TGTGCCATCAGTGACAAACCCGGGACTAGCGGGAGGGCCATGAACACCGGGGAGCTGTTTTTT; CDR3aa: CAISDKPGTSGRAMNTGELFF
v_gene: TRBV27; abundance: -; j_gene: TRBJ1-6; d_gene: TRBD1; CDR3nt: TGTGCCAGCAGTCTAAAGGGACAGGGAAACAATTCACCCCTCCACTTT; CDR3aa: CASSLKGQGNNSPLHF
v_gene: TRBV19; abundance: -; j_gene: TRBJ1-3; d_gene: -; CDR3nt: TGTGCCAGTAGTATAGACGGGACTGTTGGAAACACCATATATTTT; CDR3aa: CASSIDGTVGNTIYF
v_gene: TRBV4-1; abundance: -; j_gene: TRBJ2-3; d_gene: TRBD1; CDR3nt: TGCGCCAGCAGCAGTTGGACAGGGGCTAGCACAGATACGCAGTATTTT; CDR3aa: CASSSWTGASTDTQYF
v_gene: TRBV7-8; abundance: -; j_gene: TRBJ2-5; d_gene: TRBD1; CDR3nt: TGTGCCAGCAGCCGGGACAGGAGGGAGACCCAGTACTTC; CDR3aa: CASSRDRRETQYF
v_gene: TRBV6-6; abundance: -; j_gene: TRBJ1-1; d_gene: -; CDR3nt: TGTGCCAGCAGCCGGGAAATCACTGAAGCTTTCTTT; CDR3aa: CASSREITEAFF
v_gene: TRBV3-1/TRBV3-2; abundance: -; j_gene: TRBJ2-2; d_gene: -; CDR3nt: TGTGCCAGCAGCCAGGGCCTCACCGGGGAGCTGTTTTTT; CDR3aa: CASSQGLTGELFF
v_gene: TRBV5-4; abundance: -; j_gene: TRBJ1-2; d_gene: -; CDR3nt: TGTGCCAGCAGCGGGGCCTATGGCTACACCTTC; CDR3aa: CASSGAYGYTF
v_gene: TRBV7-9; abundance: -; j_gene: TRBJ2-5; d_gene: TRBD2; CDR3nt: TGTGCCAGCAGCTTAGGAGCCGGGAGGGGAGAGACCCAGTACTTC; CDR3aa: CASSLGAGRGETQYF
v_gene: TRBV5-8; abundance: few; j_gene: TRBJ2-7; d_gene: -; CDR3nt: TGTGCCAGCAGCTTGTTACAGGGAGGGTTCCCCTTC; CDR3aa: CASSLLQGGFPF
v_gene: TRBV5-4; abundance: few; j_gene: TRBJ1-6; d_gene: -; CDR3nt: TGTGCCAGCAGCTTAGGACTGTCTTCACCCCTCCACTTT; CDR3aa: CASSLGLSSPLHF
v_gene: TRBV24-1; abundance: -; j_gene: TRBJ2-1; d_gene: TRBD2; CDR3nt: TGTGCCACCAGTGATTCGGGCGGGAGGGCCTACAATGAGCAGTTCTTC; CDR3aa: CATSDSGGRAYNEQFF
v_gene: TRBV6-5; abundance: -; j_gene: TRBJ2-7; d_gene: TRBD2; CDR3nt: TGTGCCAGCAGTTCGGGACTAGCAGCCTACGAGCAGTACTTC; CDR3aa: CASSSGLAAYEQYF
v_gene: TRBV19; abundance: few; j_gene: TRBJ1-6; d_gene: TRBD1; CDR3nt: TGTGCCAGTAGCGGGACAGGCTATAATTCACCCCTCCACTTT; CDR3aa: CASSGTGYNSPLHF
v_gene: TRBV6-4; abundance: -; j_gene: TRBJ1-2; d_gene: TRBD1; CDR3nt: TGTGCCAGCGTACTAGGGACAGGCCCTTCGTATGGCTACACCTTC; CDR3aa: CASVLGTGPSYGYTF
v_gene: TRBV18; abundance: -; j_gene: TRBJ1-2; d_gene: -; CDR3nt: TGTGCCAGCTCAGACGACAGGTACTATGGCTACACCTTC; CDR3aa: CASSDDRYYGYTF
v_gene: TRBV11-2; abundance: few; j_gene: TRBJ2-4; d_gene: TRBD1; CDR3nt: TGTGCCAGCAGCCAGGGGGAGAACATTCAGTACTTC; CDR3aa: CASSQGENIQYF
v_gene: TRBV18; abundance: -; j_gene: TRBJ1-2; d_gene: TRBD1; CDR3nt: TGTGCCAGCTCACCACCTTTGGGACAGGGGGCCACTGGCTACACCTTC; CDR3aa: CASSPPLGQGATGYTF
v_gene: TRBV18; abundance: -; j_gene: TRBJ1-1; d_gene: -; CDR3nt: TGTGCCAGCTCACCTTATCTTGGGCTGCAGGGAAATACTGAAGCTTTCTTT; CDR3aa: CASSPYLGLQGNTEAFF
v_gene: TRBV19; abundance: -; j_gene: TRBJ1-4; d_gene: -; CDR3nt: TGTGCCAGTAGTATCGGGTCAGAAGGAAAACTGTTTTTT; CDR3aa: CASSIGSEGKLFF
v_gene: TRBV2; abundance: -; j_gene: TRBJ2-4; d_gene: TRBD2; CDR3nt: TGTGCCAGCAGTGCAAGCGGGGGTCACAAAAACATTCAGTACTTC; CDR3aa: CASSASGGHKNIQYF
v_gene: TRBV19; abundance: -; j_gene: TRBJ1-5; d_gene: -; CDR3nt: TGTGCCAGTGGGGGGTCAACAAATCAGCCCCAGCATTTT; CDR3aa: CASGGSTNQPQHF
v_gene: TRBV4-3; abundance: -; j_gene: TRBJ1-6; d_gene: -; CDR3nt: TGCGCCAGCAGCCAAGATTACGGGATTAATTCACCCCTCCACTTT; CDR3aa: CASSQDYGINSPLHF